This TCR beta chain came from a study of blood T cells in healthy people across ages. A note on this clonotype: The antigen is undetermined.

CDR1 MNHNS and CDR2 SASEGT come from the germline V gene. CDR3 length: 16 residues. PCR was performed a second time for about 7 to 11 cycles using a sample-barcoded 5' primer and a J-beta primer mix. MiXCR, run by TCRdb on the 5' RACE reads, gives a single entry per CDR3 protein. The table has around 990,000 distinct CDR3 sequences, under 30% seen once. Study-wide findings and caveats: Roughly linear declines in TCR beta diversity per million T cells occurred with age.

These same data were also listed under a study on T cells of mothers and their children. As that report states: Samples were provided by three healthy Caucasian mothers and their six children. Every mother produced more than 8 million TCR beta CDR3 reads, whereas every child provided around 3 million.

The rearrangement uses TRBV6-1 and TRBJ2-5; a possible D gene is TRBD1 (5 bases). The end of the DNA is better explained by TRBJ2-7, so the J call may be wrong. The sequenced material came from blood. This clonotype was sampled from a girl aged 2 to 9 in good health. CDR3 region: CASTAGGQGVSYEQYF. DNA of the CDR3: TGTGCCAGCACTGCCGGTGGGCAGGGTGTATCCTACGAGCAGTACTTC.